This T cell receptor (beta chain) derives from a study of control samples from healthy donors and cancer patients. The table came from immunoSEQ multiplex PCR; TCRdb's copy has only in-frame clones and leaves some out. This table has 150,000 to 200,000 clones, around 90% appearing once. V gave up 2 bases and J gave up 6 bases, with 20 bases separating them. This CDR3 contains 15 residues. From germline, CDR1 is SQVTM and CDR2 ANQGSEA. This clone was found once. This sequence originates from a woman aged 50 to 60 in good health. The rearrangement links TRBV29-1 to TRBJ2-7; D unresolved. The sample comprised blood. CDR3 in amino acids: CSVEKNRGTAPEQYF. DNA of the CDR3: TGCAGCGTTGAAAAGAACCGCGGAACCGCGCCCGAGCAGTACTTC.